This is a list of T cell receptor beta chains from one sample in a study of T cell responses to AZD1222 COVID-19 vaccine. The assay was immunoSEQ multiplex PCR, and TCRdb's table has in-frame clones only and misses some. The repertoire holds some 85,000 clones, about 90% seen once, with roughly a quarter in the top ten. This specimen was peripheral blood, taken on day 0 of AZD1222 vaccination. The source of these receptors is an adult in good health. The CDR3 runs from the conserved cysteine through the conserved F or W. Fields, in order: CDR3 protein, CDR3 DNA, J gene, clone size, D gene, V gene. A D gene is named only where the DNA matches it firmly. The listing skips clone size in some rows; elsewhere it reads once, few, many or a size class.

CASSPALATNEKLFF TGTGCCAGCAGCCCGGCGCTTGCAACTAATGAAAAACTGTTTTTT TRBJ1-4 - - TRBV7-2
CASSSDANYGYTF TGTGCCAGCAGCTCAGATGCTAACTATGGCTACACCTTC TRBJ1-2 - - TRBV9
CASSYSSGSNNEQFF TGTGCCAGCAGTTACTCGAGCGGGAGCAACAATGAGCAGTTCTTC TRBJ2-1 - TRBD2 TRBV6-5
CASSFGTSGVPDTQYF TGCGCCAGCAGCTTCGGGACTAGCGGGGTCCCAGATACGCAGTATTTT TRBJ2-3 once TRBD2 TRBV5-1
CASSPSEGSKETQYF TGTGCCAGCAGCCCCAGTGAGGGATCAAAAGAGACCCAGTACTTC TRBJ2-5 - - TRBV7-7
CASSSSSRYEQYF TGTGCCAGCAGCTCTTCCAGCCGCTACGAGCAGTACTTC TRBJ2-7 - - TRBV11-3
CASSLSPTAREQYF TGTGCCAGCAGCTTATCTCCGACAGCTCGCGAGCAGTACTTC TRBJ2-7 once - TRBV11-3
CASSRTGGSNQPQHF TGTGCCAGCAGCCGGACAGGGGGCAGCAATCAGCCCCAGCATTTT TRBJ1-5 - TRBD1 TRBV7-9
CASSLVQPGSLYQPQHF TGTGCCAGCAGCTTGGTTCAGCCGGGATCCCTTTATCAGCCCCAGCATTTT TRBJ1-5 - - TRBV5-8
CASSPRGGEGGNEQFF TGTGCCAGCTCACCAAGGGGAGGTGAAGGGGGCAATGAGCAGTTCTTC TRBJ2-1 - - TRBV18
CASSQNRAGDTIYF TGTGCCAGCAGCCAAAACAGGGCCGGAGACACCATATATTTT TRBJ1-3 - - TRBV11-3
CATNSLAGSGTGELFF TGTGCCACCAACTCTCTAGCGGGATCGGGCACCGGGGAGCTGTTTTTT TRBJ2-2 - TRBD2 TRBV24-1
CASSLVVNTGELFF TGTGCCAGCAGCTTAGTTGTGAACACCGGGGAGCTGTTTTTT TRBJ2-2 once - TRBV7-9
CASSTSPGELFF TGTGCCAGCAGTACGAGTCCCGGGGAGCTGTTTTTT TRBJ2-2 - - TRBV7-9
CASRQPTVYTF TGTGCCAGCAGGCAACCAACGGTCTACACCTTC TRBJ1-2 - - TRBV6-5
CASIQGQGIGQPQHF TGTGCCAGCATCCAAGGACAGGGAATTGGACAGCCCCAGCATTTT TRBJ1-5 - TRBD1 TRBV28
CASSSWTSGIYEQYF TGTGCCAGCAGTTCCTGGACTAGCGGGATCTACGAGCAGTACTTC TRBJ2-7 - TRBD2 TRBV28
CASSESTTIGPQHF TGCGCCAGCAGTGAGAGCACTACAATCGGGCCCCAGCATTTT TRBJ1-5 - - TRBV10-1
CASTPGGGPPDTQYF TGTGCCAGTACCCCGGGAGGGGGCCCCCCAGATACGCAGTATTTT TRBJ2-3 - - TRBV19
CASSVDGQQYF TGTGCCAGCAGCGTAGACGGGCAGCAGTACTTC TRBJ2-7 once - TRBV9
CASRTESPLHF TGTGCCAGCAGGACCGAGTCACCCCTCCACTTT TRBJ1-6 - - TRBV2
CASSLDGGNYGYTF TGTGCCAGCAGCTTAGATGGGGGGAACTATGGCTACACCTTC TRBJ1-2 - - TRBV11-3
CASSFEGLAGVGYEQFF TGTGCCAGCAGCTTCGAGGGGCTAGCGGGAGTCGGGTATGAGCAGTTCTTC TRBJ2-1 - TRBD2 TRBV7-8
CASSPTGQETQYF TGTGCCAGCAGTCCAACAGGGCAAGAGACCCAGTACTTC TRBJ2-5 - - TRBV12-3/TRBV12-4
CASSFARVGGGYTF TGTGCCAGCAGTTTTGCCAGGGTGGGGGGAGGCTACACCTTC TRBJ1-2 - - TRBV28
CASSLANGQSSEAFF TGCGCCAGCAGCTTGGCCAATGGACAGAGCTCCGAAGCTTTCTTT TRBJ1-1 - - TRBV5-1
CASSTGRATGELFF TGTGCCAGTAGCACCGGGAGGGCTACCGGGGAGCTGTTTTTT TRBJ2-2 - TRBD2 TRBV19
CASSPFGTGINEQFF TGTGCCAGCAGCCCTTTTGGGACAGGGATCAATGAGCAGTTCTTC TRBJ2-1 - TRBD1 TRBV7-3
CASSLDQGGTDTQYF TGCGCCAGCAGCTTGGATCAGGGGGGAACAGATACGCAGTATTTT TRBJ2-3 - - TRBV5-1
CASSLSGEQFF TGTGCCAGCAGCCTAAGCGGTGAGCAGTTCTTC TRBJ2-1 - - TRBV3-1/TRBV3-2
CASSPAGSGGPNEQFF TGTGCCAGCAGCCCCGCGGGTTCGGGAGGGCCCAATGAGCAGTTCTTC TRBJ2-1 - TRBD2 TRBV7-3
CASSYGHTGELFF TGTGCCAGCAGTTACGGGCACACCGGGGAGCTGTTTTTT TRBJ2-2 - - TRBV6-2/TRBV6-3
CATSREGSGSYNEQFF TGTGCCACCAGCAGAGAGGGTAGCGGGAGCTACAATGAGCAGTTCTTC TRBJ2-1 - TRBD2 TRBV15
CASSQERPMWGTGVIGANVLTF TGTGCCAGCAGCCAAGAACGTCCCATGTGGGGGACAGGGGTAATTGGGGCCAACGTCCTGACTTTC TRBJ2-6 - TRBD1 TRBV4-2
CASSLMASEQYF TGTGCCAGCAGCTTGATGGCCTCCGAGCAGTACTTC TRBJ2-7 - - TRBV5-6
CASSLMQGENQPQHF TGTGCCAGCAGCTTAATGCAGGGTGAGAATCAGCCCCAGCATTTT TRBJ1-5 - - TRBV7-2
CASSPWTATPTNEKLFF TGCGCCAGCAGCCCATGGACAGCCACACCAACTAATGAAAAACTGTTTTTT TRBJ1-4 - - TRBV5-1
CASSPLATSTDTQYF TGTGCCAGCAGCCCTCTAGCGACTAGCACAGATACGCAGTATTTT TRBJ2-3 - - TRBV7-9
CASSPRRQEVNTEAFF TGTGCCAGCTCACCTCGTCGGCAGGAGGTGAACACTGAAGCTTTCTTT TRBJ1-1 - - TRBV18
CASTGGFADTQYF TGTGCCAGCACGGGGGGGTTCGCAGATACGCAGTATTTT TRBJ2-3 - TRBD2 TRBV6-5
CASSPDRDSVNEQFF TGTGCCAGCTCACCCGACCGCGATAGCGTCAATGAGCAGTTCTTC TRBJ2-1 - - TRBV18
CASRGIATDTQYF TGTGCCTCCCGGGGGATTGCCACAGATACGCAGTATTTT TRBJ2-3 - - TRBV19
CASSFSGTGNQPQHF TGTGCCAGCAGTTTTTCCGGGACGGGGAATCAGCCCCAGCATTTT TRBJ1-5 - - TRBV27
CASSLDPTDYEQYF TGCGCCAGCAGCTTGGACCCGACAGACTACGAGCAGTACTTC TRBJ2-7 once - TRBV5-1
CASSQGDQPQHF TGTGCCAGCAGCCAGGGTGATCAGCCCCAGCATTTT TRBJ1-5 - - TRBV12-3/TRBV12-4
CAWSIGQPFSVNTEAFF TGTGCCTGGAGTATTGGACAGCCCTTCTCGGTGAACACTGAAGCTTTCTTT TRBJ1-1 - - TRBV30
CASSKVALLKYEQYF TGTGCCAGCAGCAAAGTAGCCCTTCTTAAGTACGAGCAGTACTTC TRBJ2-7 - - TRBV21-1
CASSSGQDNSPLHF TGTGCCAGCAGCTCCGGACAGGATAATTCACCCCTCCACTTT TRBJ1-6 few TRBD1 TRBV11-3
CASSLDTYNRFEQYF TGCGCCAGCAGCTTGGACACCTATAATCGTTTCGAGCAGTACTTC TRBJ2-7 few - TRBV5-1
CASSRAGGNTEAFF TGTGCCAGTAGTAGGGCGGGCGGGAACACTGAAGCTTTCTTT TRBJ1-1 - - TRBV19
CASSFFSGANVLTF TGTGCCAGCAGTTTCTTTTCCGGGGCCAACGTCCTGACTTTC TRBJ2-6 - - TRBV27
CATSIQRANQPQHF TGTGCCACCAGCATCCAAAGGGCCAATCAGCCCCAGCATTTT TRBJ1-5 - - TRBV15
CASSLVGTDREETQYF TGCGCCAGCAGCCTTGTTGGGACAGATAGAGAAGAGACCCAGTACTTC TRBJ2-5 - TRBD1 TRBV5-1
CASSLTGPLRNTIYF TGTGCCAGCAGCTTAACAGGGCCATTGAGAAACACCATATATTTT TRBJ1-3 - - TRBV7-2
CASSQERGIEQFF TGCGCCAGCAGCCAAGAAAGAGGGATTGAGCAGTTCTTC TRBJ2-1 - - TRBV4-1
CASSLAAIYEQYF TGTGCCAGCAGCCTTGCGGCTATCTACGAGCAGTACTTC TRBJ2-7 - - TRBV12-3/TRBV12-4
CATGPGHSYEQYF TGTGCCACCGGCCCCGGGCACTCCTACGAGCAGTACTTC TRBJ2-7 - - TRBV24-1